What follows are 8 T cell receptor beta chains derived from one specimen sequenced in a study of cytomegalovirus exposure and HLA in healthy donors. TCRdb's copy holds only in-frame clones and misses some; the assay was immunoSEQ multiplex PCR. The sample lists 90,000 to 150,000 clones; about 84% were seen once. Input material: PBMCs. Receptors originate from a woman aged 25-40 years in good health and CMV-seronegative.

V and J are TRBV27 and TRBJ2-5; TRBD2 is a possible D gene (6 bases). Germline lookup yields CDR1 MNHEY and CDR2 SMNVEV (reference sequence). The CDR3 runs 15 residues. V shed 7 bases and J shed 2 bases, with 17 bases lying between them. CDR3 nucleotide sequence: TGTGCCAGCAAGTTTGGGCGGGGCGGACAAGAGACCCAGTACTTC. Protein product: CASKFGRGGQETQYF.

The chain has TRBV9 and TRBJ2-2; 9 bases map to TRBD1. With 4 bases clipped from V and 4 bases from J, the junction kept 5 bases outside the gene matches. The CDR3 is made up of 15 amino acids. The germline V gene has CDR1 SGDLS and CDR2 YYNGEE. CDR3 region: CASSPRDRATGELFF. The CDR3 nucleotides read TGTGCCAGCAGCCCCCGGGACAGGGCCACCGGGGAGCTGTTTTTT.

The J gene is TRBJ2-5, the V gene TRBV4-1, with 8 bases matching TRBD2. V lost 1 base and J lost 0; bases outside the gene matches: 4. Germline V gene sequence: CDR1 MGHRA, CDR2 YSYEKL. The length of the CDR3 is 16 residues. The CDR3 DNA follows: TGCGCCAGCAGCCAAGGAGCTAGCGGGTACCAAGAGACCCAGTACTTC. Protein product: CASSQGASGYQETQYF.

The gene calls are TRBV6-1 and TRBJ1-1; TRBD1 matches 7 bases. CDR3 size: 13 residues. J lost 8 bases, V lost 4 bases, and 7 bases had no gene match. Germline V gene data show CDR1 as MNHNS and CDR2 as SASEGT. The CDR3 coding sequence is TGTGCCAGCAGTGTTCACCCGGGACAGGAAGCTTTCTTT. Encoded protein: CASSVHPGQEAFF.

The V and J genes are TRBV5-1 and TRBJ2-7, with a possible D match to TRBD1 (6 bases). Germline V gene sequence: CDR1 SGHRS, CDR2 YFSETQ. There are 14 residues in the CDR3. Trimming removed 4 bases from V and 4 bases from J, with 15 bases in between. In DNA, the CDR3 is TGCGCCAGCAGCCAGGGGATAAGGGAGTACGAGCAGTACTTC. Translation gives CASSQGIREYEQYF.

The genes are TRBV4-3 and TRBJ2-3, with 11 bases lining up with TRBD2. The CDR3 has 18 amino acids. Germline V lookup: CDR1 LGHNA, CDR2 YSLEER. J lost 2 bases, V lost 4 bases, and 11 bases had no gene match. CDR3 protein: CASSRGPGLADSTDTQYF. The CDR3 nucleotides read TGCGCCAGCAGCCGGGGTCCGGGACTAGCGGACTCCACAGATACGCAGTATTTT.

V and J are TRBV19 and TRBJ1-3, with D possibly TRBD1 on 6 matching bases. Trimming took off 7 bases at V and 0 bases at J, with 16 bases between the two ends. From germline, CDR1 is LNHDA and CDR2 SQIVND (reference sequence). The CDR3 loop spans 16 amino acids. CDR3 in amino acids: CASTIGGVSSGNTIYF. In DNA, the CDR3 is TGTGCCAGTACCATAGGGGGGGTTTCCTCTGGAAACACCATATATTTT.

The V gene is TRBV7-6, the J gene TRBJ1-2; perhaps TRBD1 as D (5 bases). This CDR3 comprises 12 residues. The V gene's germline CDR1 is SGHVS and CDR2 FNYEAQ. V gave up 4 bases and J gave up 6 bases, with 9 bases separating them. CDR3 residues: CASSYEGDGYTF. CDR3 sequence (DNA): TGTGCCAGCAGCTACGAAGGGGATGGCTACACCTTC.